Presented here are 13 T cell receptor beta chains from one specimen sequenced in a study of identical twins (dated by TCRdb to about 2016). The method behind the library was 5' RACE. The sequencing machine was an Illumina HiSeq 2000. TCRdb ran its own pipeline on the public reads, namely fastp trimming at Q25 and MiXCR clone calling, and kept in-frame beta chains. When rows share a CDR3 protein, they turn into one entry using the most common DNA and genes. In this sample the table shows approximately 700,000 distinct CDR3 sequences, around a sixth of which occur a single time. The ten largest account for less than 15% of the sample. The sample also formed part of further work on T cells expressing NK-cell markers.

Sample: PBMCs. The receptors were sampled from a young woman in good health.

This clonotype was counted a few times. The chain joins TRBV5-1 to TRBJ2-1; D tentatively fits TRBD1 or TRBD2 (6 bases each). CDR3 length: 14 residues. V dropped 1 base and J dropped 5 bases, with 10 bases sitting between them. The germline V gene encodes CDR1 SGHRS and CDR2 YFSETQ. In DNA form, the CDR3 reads TGCGCCAGCAGCTTGTGGGGGGCGGACAATGAGCAGTTCTTC. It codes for CASSLWGADNEQFF.

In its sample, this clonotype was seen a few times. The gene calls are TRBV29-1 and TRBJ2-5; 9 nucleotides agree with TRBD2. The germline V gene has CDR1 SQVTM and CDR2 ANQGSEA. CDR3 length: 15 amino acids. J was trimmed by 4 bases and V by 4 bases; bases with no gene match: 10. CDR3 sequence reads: CSVAKRGVSRETQYF. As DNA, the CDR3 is TGCAGCGTTGCCAAGCGGGGGGTCTCCCGAGAGACCCAGTACTTC.

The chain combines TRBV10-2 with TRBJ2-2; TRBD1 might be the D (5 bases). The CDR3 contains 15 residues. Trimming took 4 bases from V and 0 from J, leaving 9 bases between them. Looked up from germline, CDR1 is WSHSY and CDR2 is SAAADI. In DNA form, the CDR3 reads TGCGCCAGCAGTGGTGGGGCGTCGAACACCGGGGAGCTGTTTTTT. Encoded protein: CASSGGASNTGELFF.

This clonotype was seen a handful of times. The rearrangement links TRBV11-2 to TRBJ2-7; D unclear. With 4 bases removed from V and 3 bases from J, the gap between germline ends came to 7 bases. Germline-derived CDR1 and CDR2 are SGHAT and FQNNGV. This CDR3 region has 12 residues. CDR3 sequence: CASSSPDYEQYF. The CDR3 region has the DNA TGTGCCAGCAGCTCTCCGGACTACGAGCAGTACTTC.

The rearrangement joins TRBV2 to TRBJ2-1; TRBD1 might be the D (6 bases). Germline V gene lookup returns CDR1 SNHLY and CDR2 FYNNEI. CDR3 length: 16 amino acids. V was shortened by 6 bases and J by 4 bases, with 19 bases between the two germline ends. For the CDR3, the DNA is TGTGCCAGCAGCCCCTTTCAGGGGTCAGAATACAATGAGCAGTTCTTC. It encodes CASSPFQGSEYNEQFF.

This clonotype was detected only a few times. The CDR3 spells CSARDQLAKPINYGYTF. The CDR3 bases are TGCAGTGCTAGAGATCAGCTGGCTAAACCAATAAACTATGGCTACACCTTC. V is TRBV20-1 and J is TRBJ1-2; no firm D call. The V end was cut by 0 bases, the J end by 2 bases, with 19 bases between. The CDR3 is 17 amino acids. Germline CDR1 is DFQATT and CDR2 is SNEGSKA (reference sequence).

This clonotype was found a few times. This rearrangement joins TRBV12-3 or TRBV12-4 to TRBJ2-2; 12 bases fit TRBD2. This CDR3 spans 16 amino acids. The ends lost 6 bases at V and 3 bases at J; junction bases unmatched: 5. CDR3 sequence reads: CASSRRLAGDTGELFF. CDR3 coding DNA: TGTGCCAGCAGCCGACGACTAGCGGGGGACACCGGGGAGCTGTTTTTT.

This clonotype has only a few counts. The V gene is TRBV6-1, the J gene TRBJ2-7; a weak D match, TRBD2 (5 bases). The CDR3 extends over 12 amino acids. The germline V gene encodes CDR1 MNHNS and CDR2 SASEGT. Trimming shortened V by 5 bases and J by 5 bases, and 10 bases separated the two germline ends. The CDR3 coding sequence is TGTGCCAGCAGTAAAGTCGGGAACGAGCAGTACTTC. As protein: CASSKVGNEQYF.

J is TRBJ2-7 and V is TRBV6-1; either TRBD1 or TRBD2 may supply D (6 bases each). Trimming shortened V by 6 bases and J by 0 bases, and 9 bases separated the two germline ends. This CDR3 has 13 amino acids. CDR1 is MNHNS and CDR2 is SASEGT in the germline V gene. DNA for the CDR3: TGTGCCAGCAGGGGGGGCAGCTCCTACGAGCAGTACTTC. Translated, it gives CASRGGSSYEQYF.

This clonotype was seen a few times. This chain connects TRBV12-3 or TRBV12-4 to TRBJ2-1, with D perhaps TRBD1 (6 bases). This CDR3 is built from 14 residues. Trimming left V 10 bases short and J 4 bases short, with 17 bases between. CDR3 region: CAIILTGTYNEQFF. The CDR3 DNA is TGTGCCATCATTCTTACCGGGACATACAATGAGCAGTTCTTC.

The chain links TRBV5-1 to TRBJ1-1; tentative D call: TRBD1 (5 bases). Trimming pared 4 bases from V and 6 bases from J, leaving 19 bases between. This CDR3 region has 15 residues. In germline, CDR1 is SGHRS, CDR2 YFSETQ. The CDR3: CASSRRGEGIPEAFF. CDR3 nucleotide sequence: TGCGCCAGCAGCCGGCGAGGGGAAGGGATCCCTGAAGCTTTCTTT.

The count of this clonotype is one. The CDR3: CTFSLTRPPRTSTDTQYF. The CDR3 DNA is TGTACCTTCAGTTTAACCAGACCCCCTAGGACTAGCACAGATACGCAGTATTTT. The rearrangement uses TRBV2 and TRBJ2-3; possible D gene TRBD2, 5 bases. The CDR3 contains 18 residues. Germline V gene lookup returns CDR1 SNHLY and CDR2 FYNNEI.

CDR3 bases: TGTGCCAGCAGCGCCCGGGACAGGGGGCCCGTCACAGATACGCAGTATTTT. Residues: CASSARDRGPVTDTQYF. This chain uses TRBV13 with TRBJ2-3, with 12 bases aligning to TRBD1. J gave up 2 bases and V 5 bases, and 8 bases lay outside the gene matches. Germline loops: CDR1 PRHDT, CDR2 FYEKMQ (reference sequence). This CDR3 has 17 amino acids.